This TCR beta chain was identified during a study of OX40 agonist ivuxolimab in advanced cancers. Generated by immunoSEQ multiplex PCR, the TCRdb table keeps only in-frame clones and is missing some. The sample lists 57,000 or so clones; about 89% were seen once. Patients with autoimmune history or systemic immunosuppression were excluded. The CDR3 consists of 14 residues. Germline lookup yields CDR1 SGHVS and CDR2 FNYEAQ. The V gene end was trimmed by 6 bases and the J gene end by 8 bases; junction bases not matched to a gene: 7. The chain joins TRBV7-6 to TRBJ2-2, with 9 bases identical to TRBD2. The sample was CD4+ or CD8+ T cells sorted from blood, taken in a trial of the OX40 agonist ivuxolimab. The source is an adult with an advanced solid tumor such as melanoma, head and neck, liver or kidney cancer. The DNA of the CDR3 is TGTGCCAGCAGTTCGGGACTAGCTGGTGGGGAGCTGTTTTTT. It encodes CASSSGLAGGELFF.